These T cell receptor beta chains were read from a single sample in a study of shared clonotypes between healthy human individuals. Assay: immunoSEQ multiplex PCR; the TCRdb copy retains only in-frame clones and omits some. The top ten clones hold less than 0.15% of a sample with roughly 2 million clones, around 95% of them seen once. The sample taken for sequencing was naive CD4+ T cells sorted from blood. Receptors were obtained from a young man in good health. Each CDR3 is given with its conserved first and last residue. Fields, in order: D gene, clone size, J gene, V gene, CDR3 protein, CDR3 DNA. The D gene is left open where the match is weak. The size of a clone is reported for some rows only, either as once, few or many, or as a class for expanded clones.

d_call: TRBD1; clone_size: once; j_call: TRBJ1-2; v_call: TRBV30; cdr3_aa: CAWSVDRGSYGYTF; cdr3_nt: TGTGCCTGGAGCGTCGACAGGGGAAGCTATGGCTACACCTTC
d_call: TRBD1; clone_size: NA; j_call: TRBJ1-6; v_call: TRBV28; cdr3_aa: CASRDRGRSPLHF; cdr3_nt: TGTGCCAGCAGGGACAGGGGGCGATCACCCCTCCACTTT
d_call: NA; clone_size: NA; j_call: TRBJ1-4; v_call: TRBV18; cdr3_aa: CASSPGTGEKLFF; cdr3_nt: TGTGCCAGCTCACCCGGGACGGGTGAAAAACTGTTTTTT
d_call: TRBD2; clone_size: NA; j_call: TRBJ2-3; v_call: TRBV5-1; cdr3_aa: CASSLTSGGTDTQYF; cdr3_nt: TGCGCCAGCAGCTTGACTAGCGGGGGAACAGATACGCAGTATTTT
d_call: TRBD2; clone_size: once; j_call: TRBJ2-3; v_call: TRBV6-4; cdr3_aa: CASSDRLAGVDTQYF; cdr3_nt: TGTGCCAGCAGTGACCGCCTAGCGGGAGTAGATACGCAGTATTTT
d_call: TRBD1; clone_size: NA; j_call: TRBJ2-7; v_call: TRBV2; cdr3_aa: CASGRTGPGEQYF; cdr3_nt: TGTGCCAGCGGGAGGACAGGGCCTGGCGAGCAGTACTTC
d_call: NA; clone_size: NA; j_call: TRBJ1-4; v_call: TRBV5-1; cdr3_aa: CASTAGANEKLFF; cdr3_nt: TGCGCCAGCACGGCGGGTGCTAATGAAAAACTGTTTTTT
d_call: TRBD1; clone_size: once; j_call: TRBJ1-2; v_call: TRBV9; cdr3_aa: CASSATILPDRVLGGYTF; cdr3_nt: TGTGCCAGCAGCGCCACCATCTTACCGGACAGGGTGCTAGGTGGCTACACCTTC
d_call: NA; clone_size: NA; j_call: TRBJ1-6; v_call: TRBV19; cdr3_aa: CASSRPGANNSPLHF; cdr3_nt: TGTGCCAGTAGCCGCCCGGGGGCAAATAATTCACCCCTCCACTTT
d_call: NA; clone_size: NA; j_call: TRBJ1-4; v_call: TRBV11-2; cdr3_aa: CASSLAPTNEKLFF; cdr3_nt: TGTGCCAGCAGCTTAGCGCCCACTAATGAAAAACTGTTTTTT
d_call: NA; clone_size: NA; j_call: TRBJ2-7; v_call: TRBV15; cdr3_aa: CATSRSPGQYEQYF; cdr3_nt: TGTGCCACCAGCAGGTCCCCGGGACAATACGAGCAGTACTTC
d_call: NA; clone_size: NA; j_call: TRBJ2-7; v_call: TRBV30; cdr3_aa: CAWSVDSSYEQYF; cdr3_nt: TGTGCCTGGAGTGTGGACAGCTCCTACGAGCAGTACTTC
d_call: TRBD2; clone_size: NA; j_call: TRBJ2-3; v_call: TRBV4-3; cdr3_aa: CASSRNLGTSGNRDTQYF; cdr3_nt: TGCGCCAGCAGCCGCAATTTAGGGACTAGCGGGAATCGAGATACGCAGTATTTT
d_call: NA; clone_size: NA; j_call: TRBJ1-1; v_call: TRBV21-1; cdr3_aa: CASSARDRGSWHTEAFF; cdr3_nt: TGTGCCAGCAGCGCCCGGGACAGGGGGTCTTGGCACACTGAAGCTTTCTTT
d_call: NA; clone_size: NA; j_call: TRBJ2-2; v_call: TRBV27; cdr3_aa: CASSPPTGQSNTGELFF; cdr3_nt: TGTGCCAGCAGTCCACCCACCGGACAGTCGAACACCGGGGAGCTGTTTTTT
d_call: TRBD1; clone_size: NA; j_call: TRBJ2-3; v_call: TRBV7-9; cdr3_aa: CASSRLGQSTDTQYF; cdr3_nt: TGTGCCAGCAGCCGCCTGGGACAGAGCACAGATACGCAGTATTTT
d_call: TRBD1; clone_size: NA; j_call: TRBJ1-1; v_call: TRBV6-5; cdr3_aa: CASRSTGGAHTEAFF; cdr3_nt: TGTGCCAGCAGAAGTACAGGGGGCGCACACACTGAAGCTTTCTTT
d_call: TRBD1; clone_size: NA; j_call: TRBJ1-2; v_call: TRBV30; cdr3_aa: CAWRTGAYGYTF; cdr3_nt: TGTGCCTGGAGGACAGGGGCCTATGGCTACACCTTC
d_call: NA; clone_size: NA; j_call: TRBJ2-6; v_call: TRBV6-4; cdr3_aa: CASSRDSSGANVLTF; cdr3_nt: TGTGCCAGCAGCCGGGATAGCTCTGGGGCCAACGTCCTGACTTTC
d_call: NA; clone_size: NA; j_call: TRBJ1-1; v_call: TRBV19; cdr3_aa: CASSSPLKGPNTEAFF; cdr3_nt: TGTGCCAGTAGTAGCCCCCTCAAGGGGCCCAACACTGAAGCTTTCTTT
d_call: TRBD2; clone_size: NA; j_call: TRBJ2-1; v_call: TRBV7-9; cdr3_aa: CASSLVGTSGTNEQFF; cdr3_nt: TGTGCCAGCAGCTTAGTCGGGACTAGCGGGACTAATGAGCAGTTCTTC
d_call: NA; clone_size: NA; j_call: TRBJ2-7; v_call: TRBV4-1; cdr3_aa: CASSQDLSRSYEQYF; cdr3_nt: TGCGCCAGCAGCCAAGATCTTAGTCGCTCCTACGAGCAGTACTTC
d_call: TRBD2; clone_size: NA; j_call: TRBJ2-5; v_call: TRBV7-2; cdr3_aa: CASSLAVAGGPLRETQYF; cdr3_nt: TGTGCCAGCAGCTTAGCGGTAGCGGGAGGCCCCCTAAGGGAGACCCAGTACTTC
d_call: NA; clone_size: NA; j_call: TRBJ2-2; v_call: TRBV6-6; cdr3_aa: CASNPSAGTGELFF; cdr3_nt: TGTGCCAGCAATCCGTCGGCGGGCACCGGGGAGCTGTTTTTT
d_call: NA; clone_size: NA; j_call: TRBJ2-7; v_call: TRBV5-1; cdr3_aa: CASSTGLLKSSYEQYF; cdr3_nt: TGCGCCAGCAGCACGGGACTCCTGAAGAGCTCCTACGAGCAGTACTTC
d_call: NA; clone_size: NA; j_call: TRBJ1-1; v_call: TRBV30; cdr3_aa: CAWSVTLEAFF; cdr3_nt: TGTGCCTGGAGTGTCACGCTTGAAGCTTTCTTT
d_call: NA; clone_size: NA; j_call: TRBJ2-2; v_call: TRBV14; cdr3_aa: CASSPPGSYTGELFF; cdr3_nt: TGTGCCAGCAGCCCCCCGGGGTCCTACACCGGGGAGCTGTTTTTT
d_call: TRBD1; clone_size: NA; j_call: TRBJ2-3; v_call: TRBV5-1; cdr3_aa: CASSPEGARTDTQYF; cdr3_nt: TGCGCCAGCAGCCCTGAGGGGGCACGCACAGATACGCAGTATTTT
d_call: TRBD1; clone_size: NA; j_call: TRBJ1-2; v_call: TRBV29-1; cdr3_aa: CSVGPADMDRSYGYTF; cdr3_nt: TGCAGCGTTGGTCCCGCCGATATGGACAGGTCCTATGGCTACACCTTC
d_call: NA; clone_size: NA; j_call: TRBJ2-7; v_call: TRBV5-1; cdr3_aa: CASSEKSTKQYF; cdr3_nt: TGCGCCAGCAGCGAGAAGTCTACGAAACAGTACTTC
d_call: NA; clone_size: NA; j_call: TRBJ1-3; v_call: TRBV5-4; cdr3_aa: CASSFGRTDSGNTIYF; cdr3_nt: TGTGCCAGCAGCTTCGGCAGGACAGACTCTGGAAACACCATATATTTT
d_call: NA; clone_size: NA; j_call: TRBJ1-3; v_call: TRBV27; cdr3_aa: CASSLYRRPGNTIYF; cdr3_nt: TGTGCCAGCAGTTTATATAGGCGCCCGGGAAACACCATATATTTT
d_call: TRBD1; clone_size: NA; j_call: TRBJ1-2; v_call: TRBV18; cdr3_aa: CASSPGQGPYGYTF; cdr3_nt: TGTGCCAGCTCACCAGGACAGGGACCCTATGGCTACACCTTC
d_call: TRBD2; clone_size: NA; j_call: TRBJ2-7; v_call: TRBV30; cdr3_aa: CAWSPWSSGTNEQYF; cdr3_nt: TGTGCCTGGAGTCCCTGGTCAAGCGGGACCAACGAGCAGTACTTC
d_call: TRBD2; clone_size: once; j_call: TRBJ2-5; v_call: TRBV7-7; cdr3_aa: CASSLMRGGRETQYF; cdr3_nt: TGTGCTAGCAGCTTAATGCGCGGGGGGAGGGAGACCCAGTACTTC
d_call: NA; clone_size: NA; j_call: TRBJ1-1; v_call: TRBV5-4; cdr3_aa: CASSSGPDAHTEAFF; cdr3_nt: TGTGCCAGCAGTTCTGGACCGGATGCCCACACTGAAGCTTTCTTT
d_call: NA; clone_size: NA; j_call: TRBJ1-1; v_call: TRBV5-1; cdr3_aa: CASSSGLVYTEAFF; cdr3_nt: TGCGCCAGCAGCTCGGGGCTCGTTTACACTGAAGCTTTCTTT
d_call: TRBD2; clone_size: NA; j_call: TRBJ2-5; v_call: TRBV7-2; cdr3_aa: CASSLGGGRGKTQYF; cdr3_nt: TGTGCCAGCAGCCTAGGGGGCGGGAGGGGAAAGACCCAGTACTTC
d_call: TRBD1; clone_size: NA; j_call: TRBJ2-7; v_call: TRBV28; cdr3_aa: CASSPPGQGLHEQYF; cdr3_nt: TGTGCCAGCAGTCCACCGGGACAGGGATTGCACGAGCAGTACTTC
d_call: NA; clone_size: NA; j_call: TRBJ1-5; v_call: TRBV21-1; cdr3_aa: CASIPGSNQPQHF; cdr3_nt: TGTGCCAGCATACCGGGCAGCAATCAGCCCCAGCATTTT
d_call: TRBD1; clone_size: NA; j_call: TRBJ2-1; v_call: TRBV19; cdr3_aa: CASSRGQSSYNEQFF; cdr3_nt: TGTGCCAGTAGTAGGGGACAGAGCAGCTACAATGAGCAGTTCTTC
d_call: NA; clone_size: NA; j_call: TRBJ2-2; v_call: TRBV11-3; cdr3_aa: CASSLEGWDSVNTGELFF; cdr3_nt: TGTGCCAGCAGCTTAGAGGGCTGGGATAGCGTGAACACCGGGGAGCTGTTTTTT
d_call: NA; clone_size: NA; j_call: TRBJ1-4; v_call: TRBV6-1; cdr3_aa: CASSPTSTNEKLFF; cdr3_nt: TGTGCCAGCAGCCCGACCTCAACTAATGAAAAACTGTTTTTT